Described below is a single T cell receptor beta chain sequence and its context. Repertoires were generated with immunoSEQ multiplex PCR, while TCRdb's copy carries only in-frame clones and drops some. The table shows 300,000 or so clones, with about nine tenths occurring only once. These data are taken from a study of blood T cell repertoires in COVID-19. Across the whole study: Whether acute or convalescent, the COVID-19 samples came from the United States, Italy and Spain.

Germline V CDR1 and CDR2: LNHDA, SQIVND (reference sequence). This CDR3 has 14 residues. Trimming took 5 bases from V and 2 from J, leaving 11 bases between them. The sequenced material came from peripheral blood. V gene TRBV19 combines with J gene TRBJ2-3, with a tentative D call TRBD1 (5 bases). The clonotype originates from a middle-aged woman with acute or convalescent COVID-19. As DNA, the CDR3 is TGTGCCAGTAGTTTCCAGGACATCACAGATACGCAGTATTTT. Protein: CASSFQDITDTQYF.